Presented here are 21 T cell receptor beta chains from one specimen sequenced in a study of cytomegalovirus exposure and HLA in healthy donors. PCR involved 60 Vbeta and 13 Jbeta primers. Data came from immunoSEQ multiplex PCR; TCRdb stores just in-frame clones and leaves some out. The profile shows some 270,000 clones, roughly 80% of them singletons. What was sequenced was PBMCs. The receptors originated from a girl aged 2-10 years in good health and CMV-seronegative.

The chain carries TRBV6-8 and TRBJ2-1, with 12 bases lining up with TRBD2. The CDR3 consists of 17 residues. Trimming removed 3 bases from V and 6 bases from J; junction bases left unmatched: 9. Germline V gene lookup returns CDR1 MNHGY and CDR2 SAAAGT. For the CDR3, the DNA is TGTGCCAGCAGTTATGTAACTAGCGGGAGGAAGGTCAATGAGCAGTTCTTC. Translating gives CASSYVTSGRKVNEQFF.

This clone showed up just once. The chain recombines TRBV5-1 with TRBJ2-2; 9 nucleotides align to TRBD1. The germline CDR1 and CDR2 sequences are SGHRS and YFSETQ. The CDR3 is 15 residues long. The V segment lost 6 bases and the J segment 5 bases; nucleotides outside the gene matches: 8. This CDR3 is CASKTGGFSTGELFF. The CDR3 DNA is TGCGCCAGCAAAACAGGGGGCTTTTCTACCGGGGAGCTGTTTTTT.

The V gene is TRBV7-6, the J gene TRBJ2-7; 13 positions match TRBD2. This CDR3 has 19 amino acids. The junction had 15 bases not matched to a gene; V was cut back by 4 bases and J by 3 bases. CDR1 is SGHVS, CDR2 FNYEAQ, per germline. The CDR3 DNA sequence: TGTGCCAGCAGCTCATACGGACGGGGGACTAGCGGGGTTGACTACGAGCAGTACTTC. It translates to CASSSYGRGTSGVDYEQYF.

The chain couples TRBV5-1 to TRBJ1-1; D is undetermined. The CDR3 is 11 amino acids. The V end lost 6 bases, the J end lost 3 bases, and 6 bases lay between the germline ends. Germline loops: CDR1 SGHRS, CDR2 YFSETQ. The chain's CDR3 is CASNSDTEAFF. CDR3 nucleotides: TGCGCCAGCAATAGTGACACTGAAGCTTTCTTT.

This clone was observed a single time. This chain uses TRBV9 with TRBJ2-7, with D possibly TRBD1 on 6 matching bases. The V gene lost 3 bases and the J gene lost 5 bases, with 12 bases spanning the gap. The CDR3 sequence is 13 residues long. Germline V lookup: CDR1 SGDLS, CDR2 YYNGEE. The CDR3 reads CASSAQGYHEQYF. Here the CDR3 DNA reads TGTGCCAGCAGCGCTCAGGGGTACCACGAGCAGTACTTC.

The CDR3 loop reads CAGRQGSYEQYF. As DNA, the CDR3 is TGTGCCGGAAGACAGGGTTCCTACGAGCAGTACTTC. The V and J genes are TRBV2 and TRBJ2-7, with TRBD1 matching over 7 bases. The CDR3 totals 12 residues. Trimming took 11 bases from V and 1 from J; bases not matched to a gene: 5. Germline V gives CDR1 SNHLY, CDR2 FYNNEI.

The chain links TRBV5-6 to TRBJ1-1; TRBD1 matches 7 bases. After removal of 2 bases from V and 6 bases from J, the junction contained 4 bases not matched to a gene. The germline V gene encodes CDR1 SGHDT and CDR2 YYEEEE. This CDR3 contains 13 residues. In nucleotides, the CDR3 is TGTGCCAGCAGCTTTTCCCAGGGGGCTGAAGCTTTCTTT. The encoded protein is CASSFSQGAEAFF.

The table lists this clone with a few counts. This chain links TRBV19 with TRBJ2-7; 10 bases agree with TRBD2. Germline CDR1 reads LNHDA; CDR2 reads SQIVND (reference sequence). The junction had 5 bases not matched to a gene; V was cut back by 6 bases and J by 0 bases. The length of the CDR3 is 15 residues. The CDR3 nucleotides are TGTGCCAGTAGGAAGACTAGCGGGTACTCCTACGAGCAGTACTTC. Its translation: CASRKTSGYSYEQYF.

The CDR3 coding sequence is TGTGCCAGCAGCGGGACTAGCGGGGGCAATGAGCAGTTCTTC. Protein: CASSGTSGGNEQFF. The chain has TRBV6-1 and TRBJ2-1, with 14 bases that match TRBD2. Germline V gene lookup returns CDR1 MNHNS and CDR2 SASEGT. The CDR3 consists of 14 residues. The trim removed 6 bases at V and 6 bases at J, leaving 1 base unmatched.

The rearrangement links TRBV10-3 to TRBJ2-1; 10 bases line up with TRBD2. CDR1 and CDR2 from the germline V gene are ENHRY and SYGVKD. V lost 7 bases and J lost 5; bases outside the gene matches: 2. The CDR3 consists of 13 residues. CDR3 loop: CAITGLADNEQFF. For the CDR3, the DNA is TGTGCCATCACTGGACTAGCGGACAATGAGCAGTTCTTC.

The CDR3 DNA is TGTGCCAGCACATCGGGACAGATCTCCTACGAGCAGTACTTC. Protein product: CASTSGQISYEQYF. The genes are TRBV28 and TRBJ2-7; 7 bases agree with TRBD1. Trimming removed 7 bases from V and 0 bases from J; junction bases left unmatched: 6. The CDR3 contains 14 residues. The germline gives CDR1 MDHEN, CDR2 SYDVKM.

The rearrangement links TRBV7-3 to TRBJ1-2; TRBD1 might be the D (5 bases). V shed 2 bases and J shed 3 bases, with 13 bases lying between them. CDR3 length equals 15 residues. The germline gives CDR1 SGHTA, CDR2 FQGTGA. CDR3 residues: CASSLLSGNYYGYTF. In DNA, the CDR3 is TGTGCCAGCAGCTTATTGTCAGGGAACTACTATGGCTACACCTTC.

The chain links TRBV30 to TRBJ2-5; 11 nucleotides agree with TRBD2. The CDR3 extends over 17 amino acids. CDR1 and CDR2 from the germline V gene are GTSNPN and SVGIG (reference sequence). V shed 0 bases and J 5 bases; nucleotides not matched to a gene: 11. CDR3 residues: CAWSVSDTSGRWETQYF. The CDR3 DNA sequence: TGTGCCTGGAGTGTAAGTGATACTAGCGGGAGATGGGAGACCCAGTACTTC.

The chain is built from TRBV6-1 and TRBJ1-6; possible D gene TRBD1, 5 bases. This CDR3 has 13 residues. The V end was cut by 4 bases, the J end by 14 bases, with 15 bases between. Germline-derived CDR1 and CDR2 are MNHNS and SASEGT. This CDR3 is CASSGQGSSALHF. The CDR3 DNA reads as TGTGCCAGCAGTGGGCAGGGTTCATCGGCCCTCCACTTT.

This sequence joins TRBV6-1 and TRBJ2-1; 9 bases fit TRBD1. The ends lost 4 bases at V and 9 bases at J; junction bases unmatched: 13. Germline loops: CDR1 MNHNS, CDR2 SASEGT. The CDR3 runs 16 residues. CDR3 loop: CASSANRGLVRAEQFF. The CDR3 DNA follows: TGTGCCAGCAGTGCTAACAGGGGGCTGGTTCGCGCTGAGCAGTTCTTC.

V is TRBV6-5 and J is TRBJ1-2; D not resolved. V was clipped by 0 bases and J by 8 bases, with 16 bases between them. CDR1 MNHEY and CDR2 SVGAGI come from the germline V gene. The CDR3 contains 15 residues. The CDR3 DNA is TGTGCCAGCAGTTACTCGAGCGGATCCGCTAAGGGCTACACCTTC. This sequence encodes CASSYSSGSAKGYTF.

The chain is built from TRBV13 and TRBJ2-1; D remains unclear. CDR1 is PRHDT and CDR2 is FYEKMQ in the germline V gene (reference sequence). This CDR3 has 13 residues. The V and J ends lost 4 bases and 3 bases respectively, with 7 bases between them. The CDR3 sequence: CASSSVVYNEQFF. Written as DNA, the CDR3 is TGTGCCAGCAGCTCGGTAGTCTACAATGAGCAGTTCTTC. The entire variable domain, with the rest obtained from reference TRBV13 and TRBJ2-1, is as follows: AAGVIQSPRHLIKEKRETATLKCYPIPRHDTVYWYQQGPGQDPQFLISFYEKMQSDKGSIPDRFSAQQFSDYHSELNMSSLELGDSALYFCASSSVVYNEQFFGPGTRLTVL.

The genes are TRBV27 and TRBJ1-3; D uncertain. Germline CDR1 reads MNHEY; CDR2 reads SMNVEV (reference sequence). The CDR3 is 18 amino acids. Deletions cut 4 bases from V and 0 bases from J, with 19 bases between. The DNA of the CDR3 is TGTGCCAGCAGTTCTCAGAGAGGGCTTCTTAGCTCTGGAAACACCATATATTTT. Translation gives CASSSQRGLLSSGNTIYF.

This clone was detected a few times. This chain connects TRBV4-1 to TRBJ2-2; 7 bases fit TRBD2. The junction had 7 bases not matched to a gene; V was cut back by 0 bases and J by 9 bases. CDR1 is MGHRA and CDR2 is YSYEKL in the germline V gene. This CDR3 has 15 amino acids. CDR3 residues: CASSQDGRGGRELFF. CDR3 sequence (DNA): TGCGCCAGCAGCCAAGATGGGAGGGGAGGGAGGGAGCTGTTTTTT.

The chain combines TRBV5-4 with TRBJ2-1; 8 positions agree with TRBD2. V lost 2 bases and J lost 8; bases outside the gene matches: 9. CDR1 and CDR2 (germline): SGHNT, YYREEE (reference sequence). CDR3 length: 15 residues. The CDR3: CASSFPGLALDEQFF. In nucleotides, the CDR3 is TGTGCCAGCAGCTTCCCAGGACTAGCCCTAGATGAGCAGTTCTTC.

This sequence joins TRBV5-1 and TRBJ1-6; 8 nucleotides line up with TRBD1. Germline CDR1 is SGHRS and CDR2 is YFSETQ. This CDR3 region has 14 residues. V lost 2 bases and J lost 10; bases outside the gene matches: 5. The CDR3 protein is CASSLTGGGSPLHF. The DNA for the CDR3 is TGCGCCAGCAGCTTAACAGGGGGAGGGTCACCCCTCCACTTT.